The clone carrying this T cell receptor (beta chain) was seen more than once but under ten times. The authors' processing: By means of reference gene primer amplification, nucleated cell counts were estimated. Using immunoSEQ multiplex PCR, the repertoire was profiled, and TCRdb retains in-frame clones only, with some absent. V, J and clone size are taken as reported in that table, and D and trimming were inferred from the DNA itself. The repertoire includes 270,000 or so clones, about 81% of them detected once, and more than 1.1% sits in the top ten. In Seattle, patients joined the study during active infection and were tracked longitudinally. The CDR3 runs to 15 residues. The junction had 11 bases not matched to a gene; V was cut back by 5 bases and J by 5 bases. Germline V gene lookup returns CDR1 MNHNY and CDR2 SVGAGI (reference sequence). The data originate from a study of blood T cell repertoires in COVID-19. The overall study: Samples of COVID-19 (acute and convalescent) were obtained from the United States, Italy and Spain. PBMCs, B-cell-depleted T cells, or T cells were the source of the cDNA or gDNA that made up the material.

The receptor comes from a human donor with COVID-19, enrolled during active disease. The donor label of this sample is uncertain. The rearrangement uses TRBV6-6 and TRBJ1-1, with 7 positions matching TRBD1. The material sequenced was peripheral blood. This CDR3 reads CASSHLRGKNTEAFF. The CDR3 DNA reads as TGTGCCAGCAGTCACCTCAGGGGGAAGAATACTGAAGCTTTCTTT.